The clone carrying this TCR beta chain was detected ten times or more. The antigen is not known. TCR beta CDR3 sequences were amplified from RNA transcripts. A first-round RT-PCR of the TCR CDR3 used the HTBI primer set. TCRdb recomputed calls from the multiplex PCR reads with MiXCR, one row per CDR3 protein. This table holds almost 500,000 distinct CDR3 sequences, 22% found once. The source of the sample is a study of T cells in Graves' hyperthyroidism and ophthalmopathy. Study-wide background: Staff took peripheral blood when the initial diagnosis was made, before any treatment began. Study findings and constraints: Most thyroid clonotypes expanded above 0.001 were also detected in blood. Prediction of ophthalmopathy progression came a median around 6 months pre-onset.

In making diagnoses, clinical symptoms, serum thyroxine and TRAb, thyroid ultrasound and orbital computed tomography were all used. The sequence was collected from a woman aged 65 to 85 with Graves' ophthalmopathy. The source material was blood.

CDR3 sequence (DNA): TGTGCCAGCACCCAAAACGACAATACCAATGAGCAGTTCTTC. Encoded protein: CASTQNDNTNEQFF. The chain recombines TRBV12-3 or TRBV12-4 with TRBJ2-1; no reliable D call. This CDR3 comprises 14 residues. Trimming removed 7 bases at V and 6 bases at J, with 16 bases between.